Listed below are T cell receptor beta chains from one sample, sequenced in a study of beta chain features in type 1 diabetes. Libraries were prepared by immunoSEQ multiplex PCR; TCRdb keeps only in-frame clonotypes and omits some of them. Of hundreds of thousands of clones listed, 15% to 20% are singletons. Sequencing input: naive CD4+ T cells from blood. The receptors come from a woman aged 18-29 years in good health. The CDR3 runs from the conserved cysteine through the conserved F or W. D genes are given only for firm matches. Clone sizes are given selectively: once, few, many, or a class where the clone is expanded.

V gene: TRBV28; clone size: few; J gene: TRBJ1-5; D gene: TRBD1; CDR3 protein: CASSFLQGDFGPQHF; CDR3 DNA: TGTGCCAGCAGTTTTCTCCAGGGGGACTTTGGGCCCCAGCATTTT
V gene: TRBV6-5; clone size: -; J gene: TRBJ2-3; D gene: -; CDR3 protein: CASRFGLHSDTQYF; CDR3 DNA: TGTGCCAGCAGGTTCGGACTACACTCAGATACGCAGTATTTT
V gene: TRBV7-9; clone size: few; J gene: TRBJ2-4; D gene: -; CDR3 protein: CASSPSGDRVNIQYF; CDR3 DNA: TGTGCCAGCAGCCCTAGCGGGGACAGGGTTAACATTCAGTACTTC
V gene: TRBV4-3; clone size: -; J gene: TRBJ2-1; D gene: -; CDR3 protein: CARRPRRGDSYNEQFF; CDR3 DNA: TGCGCCAGACGTCCTAGGAGGGGGGATTCCTACAATGAGCAGTTCTTC
V gene: TRBV27; clone size: few; J gene: TRBJ2-1; D gene: -; CDR3 protein: CASSLRAPSSYNEQFF; CDR3 DNA: TGTGCCAGCAGTCTCCGGGCGCCAAGCTCCTACAATGAGCAGTTCTTC
V gene: TRBV18; clone size: -; J gene: TRBJ1-1; D gene: -; CDR3 protein: CASSPSGYTEAFF; CDR3 DNA: TGTGCCAGCTCACCATCGGGTTACACTGAAGCTTTCTTT
V gene: TRBV4-2; clone size: few; J gene: TRBJ2-7; D gene: TRBD2; CDR3 protein: CASSQVLADGYEQYF; CDR3 DNA: TGTGCCAGCAGCCAGGTCCTAGCGGACGGGTACGAGCAGTACTTC
V gene: TRBV11-2; clone size: few; J gene: TRBJ2-7; D gene: -; CDR3 protein: CASSQGLAYEQYF; CDR3 DNA: TGTGCCAGCAGCCAGGGACTGGCCTACGAGCAGTACTTC
V gene: TRBV5-1; clone size: -; J gene: TRBJ2-7; D gene: -; CDR3 protein: CASSENPGMSYEQYF; CDR3 DNA: TGCGCCAGCAGCGAGAACCCGGGGATGTCCTACGAGCAGTACTTC
V gene: TRBV7-2; clone size: -; J gene: TRBJ2-7; D gene: -; CDR3 protein: CASSDWSKLYEQYF; CDR3 DNA: TGTGCCAGCAGCGACTGGTCGAAACTTTACGAGCAGTACTTC
V gene: TRBV19; clone size: few; J gene: TRBJ2-1; D gene: -; CDR3 protein: CASSPACEQFF; CDR3 DNA: TGTGCCAGTAGTCCCGCTTGTGAGCAGTTCTTC
V gene: TRBV5-4; clone size: -; J gene: TRBJ1-1; D gene: -; CDR3 protein: CASSGRENTEAFF; CDR3 DNA: TGTGCCAGCAGCGGACGGGAGAACACTGAAGCTTTCTTT
V gene: TRBV29-1; clone size: -; J gene: TRBJ2-1; D gene: -; CDR3 protein: CSVEDHAISYNEQFF; CDR3 DNA: TGCAGCGTTGAAGATCACGCGATTTCCTACAATGAGCAGTTCTTC
V gene: TRBV5-1; clone size: few; J gene: TRBJ2-3; D gene: -; CDR3 protein: CASSPLSRESTDTQYF; CDR3 DNA: TGCGCCAGCAGCCCCTTGTCCCGGGAAAGCACAGATACGCAGTATTTT
V gene: TRBV27; clone size: few; J gene: TRBJ2-7; D gene: -; CDR3 protein: CASSLVGRPLLREQYF; CDR3 DNA: TGTGCCAGCAGTTTAGTCGGACGGCCCCTACTCCGCGAGCAGTACTTC
V gene: TRBV19; clone size: -; J gene: TRBJ2-7; D gene: TRBD1; CDR3 protein: CASSKPGQGSEQYF; CDR3 DNA: TGTGCCAGTAGTAAACCGGGACAGGGAAGCGAGCAGTACTTC
V gene: TRBV9; clone size: -; J gene: TRBJ2-7; D gene: TRBD2; CDR3 protein: CASSVSAGETYEQYF; CDR3 DNA: TGTGCCAGCAGCGTCTCAGCGGGAGAAACTTACGAGCAGTACTTC
V gene: TRBV27; clone size: few; J gene: TRBJ1-1; D gene: -; CDR3 protein: CASSFRPVNTEAFF; CDR3 DNA: TGTGCCAGCAGTTTTCGCCCAGTGAACACTGAAGCTTTCTTT
V gene: TRBV29-1; clone size: -; J gene: TRBJ1-4; D gene: -; CDR3 protein: CSVLGGRNEKLFF; CDR3 DNA: TGCAGCGTCCTGGGCGGGCGGAATGAAAAACTGTTTTTT
V gene: TRBV28; clone size: -; J gene: TRBJ2-7; D gene: TRBD2; CDR3 protein: CASRPEASGSFEQYF; CDR3 DNA: TGTGCCAGCAGACCCGAGGCTAGCGGGAGTTTCGAGCAGTACTTC